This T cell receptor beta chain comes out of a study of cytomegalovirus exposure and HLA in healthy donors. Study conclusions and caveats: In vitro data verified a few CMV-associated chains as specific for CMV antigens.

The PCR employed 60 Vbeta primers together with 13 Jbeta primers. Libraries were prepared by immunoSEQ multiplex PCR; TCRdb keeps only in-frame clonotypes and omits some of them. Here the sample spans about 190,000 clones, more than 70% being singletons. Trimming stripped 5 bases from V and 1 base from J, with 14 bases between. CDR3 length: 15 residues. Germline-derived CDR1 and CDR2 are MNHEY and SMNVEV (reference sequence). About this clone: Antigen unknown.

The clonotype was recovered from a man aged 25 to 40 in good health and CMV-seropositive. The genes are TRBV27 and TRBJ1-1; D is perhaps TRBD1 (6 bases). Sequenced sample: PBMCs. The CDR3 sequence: CASSPTGVANTEAFF. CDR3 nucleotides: TGTGCCAGCAGTCCGACAGGAGTCGCGAACACTGAAGCTTTCTTT.